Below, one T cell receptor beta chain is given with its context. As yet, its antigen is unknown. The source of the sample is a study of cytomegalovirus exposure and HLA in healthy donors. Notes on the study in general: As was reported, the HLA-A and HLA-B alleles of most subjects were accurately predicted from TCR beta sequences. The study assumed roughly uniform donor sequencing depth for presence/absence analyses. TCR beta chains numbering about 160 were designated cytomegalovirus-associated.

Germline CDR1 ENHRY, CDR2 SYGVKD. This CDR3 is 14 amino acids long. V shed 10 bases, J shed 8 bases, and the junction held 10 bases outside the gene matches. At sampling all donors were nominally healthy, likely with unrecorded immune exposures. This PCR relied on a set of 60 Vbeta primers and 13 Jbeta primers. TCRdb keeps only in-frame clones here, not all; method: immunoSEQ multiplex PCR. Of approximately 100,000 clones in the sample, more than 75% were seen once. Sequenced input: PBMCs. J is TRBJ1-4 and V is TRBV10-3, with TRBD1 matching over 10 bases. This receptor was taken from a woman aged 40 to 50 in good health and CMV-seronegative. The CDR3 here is CATAAGTGEEKLFF. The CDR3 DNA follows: TGTGCCACCGCCGCCGGGACAGGGGAAGAAAAACTGTTTTTT.